This T cell receptor (beta chain) was sequenced for a study of early T cells in non-severe SARS-CoV-2 infection (dated by TCRdb to about 2021). In the study overall: Because TCR sequencing was done on bulk RNA from unsorted whole blood, the alpha and beta chains could not be paired.

This was a case-control study nested in a cohort of healthcare workers in London, UK, who had nasopharyngeal swab PCR tests and blood samples taken every week. Between 23 and 31 March 2020, the week of the UK lockdown, healthcare workers were enrolled and then followed up weekly for as long as 16 weeks. From V the trimming removes 3 bases and from J it removes 2 bases, while the gene matches leave 7 bases of the junction unaccounted for. Measured from the cysteine to the phenylalanine, the CDR3 is 15 residues long. Only the CDR3 DNA is retained, 45 bases long and in frame from the first base. From a lookup of the germline V gene, CDR1 and CDR2 are SNHLY and FYNNEI. Broad study findings and their caveats: Matching against VDJdb was skewed toward anti-spike CD8 responses, likely underestimated virus-specific expansions, and missed private and CD4 specificities.

Comments on this clonotype: The antigen it binds to is not known. A much larger clone sits a single nucleotide away, making a read error possible.

The method was 5' RACE. The instrument was a NextSeq 500. The TCR library protocol attached unique molecular identifiers to individual cDNA molecules to correct for sequencing error and PCR bias. Both TCR alpha and beta chains were sequenced, and tight co-correlation was observed between alpha and beta sequence abundances in each sample. The source study handled its data this way. Decombinator V4 was used to annotate the V gene, J gene and CDR3 of the TCR sequences. Expanded TCRs were defined as changing significantly between any two time points under a Poisson model with p below 0.0001. TCR abundances were normalised to the total number of TCRs sequenced per sample and expressed as counts per million. TRAV1-2 paired with TRAJ12, TRAJ20 or TRAJ33 defined MAIT TCRs, while TRAV10 paired with TRAJ18 defined iNKT TCRs. A search of VDJdb, accessed on 1 November 2021, was run for TCRs annotated to CMV, EBV and SARS-CoV-2, with TCRs annotated for multiple antigens excluded. TCRdb cleaned the public reads at Q25 with fastp, built clones with MiXCR and kept in-frame beta chains. Under each unique CDR3 protein, matching rows form one entry showing the most common genes and DNA. The V and J calls come from TCRdb's annotation, not from the publication. This sample is represented by roughly 40,000 distinct CDR3 sequences; about 6.3% of them were singletons. The ten top clones hold over 4.5% of the sample.

The sequencing sample was made of whole blood. The receptor was isolated from an adult who was a healthcare worker with PCR-confirmed SARS-CoV-2 infection or an uninfected control (not recorded which). The rearrangement joined TRBV2 to TRBJ2-7; 7 of the junction bases match TRBD2. The DNA sequence reads TGTGCCAGCAGTGATCGTCAAGCGGGGACCTACGAGCAGTACTTC. Its coded protein is CASSDRQAGTYEQYF.